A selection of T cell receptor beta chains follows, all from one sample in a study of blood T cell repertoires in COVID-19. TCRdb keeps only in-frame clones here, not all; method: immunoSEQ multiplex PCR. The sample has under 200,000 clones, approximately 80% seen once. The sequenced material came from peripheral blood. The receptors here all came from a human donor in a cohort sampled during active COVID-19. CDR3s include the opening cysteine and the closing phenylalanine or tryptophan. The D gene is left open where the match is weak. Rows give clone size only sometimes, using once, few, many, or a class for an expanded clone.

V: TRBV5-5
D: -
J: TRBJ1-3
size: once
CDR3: CASSETGYSGNTIYF
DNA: TGTGCCAGCAGCGAAACAGGTTACTCTGGAAACACCATATATTTT

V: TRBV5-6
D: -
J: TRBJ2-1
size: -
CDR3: CASSLGASLTVFLGNEQFF
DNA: TGTGCCAGCAGCTTGGGGGCTAGCTTGACTGTTTTTTTGGGCAATGAGCAGTTCTTC

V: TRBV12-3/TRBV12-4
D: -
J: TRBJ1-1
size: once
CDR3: CASRRDSNTEAFF
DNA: TGTGCCAGCAGGAGGGATTCGAACACTGAAGCTTTCTTT

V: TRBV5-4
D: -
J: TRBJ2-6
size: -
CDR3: CASSLRRRGSGANVLTF
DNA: TGTGCCAGCAGCTTGCGTCGTCGGGGTTCTGGGGCCAACGTCCTGACTTTC

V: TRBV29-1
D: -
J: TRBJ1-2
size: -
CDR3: CSAVGGSDGYTF
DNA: TGCAGCGCCGTGGGGGGGTCTGATGGCTACACCTTC

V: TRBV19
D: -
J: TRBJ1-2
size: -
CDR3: CASTPGRGLRGNYGYTF
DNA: TGTGCCAGTACTCCAGGGCGGGGGCTTAGGGGTAACTATGGCTACACCTTC

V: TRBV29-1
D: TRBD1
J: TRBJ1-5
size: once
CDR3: CSVETGQGGGQPQHF
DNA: TGCAGCGTTGAAACGGGACAGGGTGGAGGTCAGCCCCAGCATTTT

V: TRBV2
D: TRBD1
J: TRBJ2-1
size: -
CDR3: CASSDGEWDRGRNEQFF
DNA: TGTGCCAGCAGTGATGGAGAATGGGACAGGGGTCGAAATGAGCAGTTCTTC

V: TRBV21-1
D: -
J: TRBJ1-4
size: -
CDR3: CASSSFQGADEKLFF
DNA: TGTGCCAGCAGCTCCTTCCAGGGGGCGGATGAAAAACTGTTTTTT

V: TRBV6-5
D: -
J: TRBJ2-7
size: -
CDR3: CASSDSSWSSYEQYF
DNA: TGTGCCAGCAGTGACTCTAGCTGGAGCTCCTACGAGCAGTACTTC

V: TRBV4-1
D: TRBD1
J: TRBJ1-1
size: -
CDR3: CASSQTDRDTEAFF
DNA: TGCGCCAGCAGCCAAACCGACAGGGACACTGAAGCTTTCTTT

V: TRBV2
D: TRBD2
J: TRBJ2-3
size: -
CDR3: CASSVGLAGGPDTQYF
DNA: TGTGCCAGCAGTGTCGGGCTAGCGGGGGGGCCAGATACGCAGTATTTT

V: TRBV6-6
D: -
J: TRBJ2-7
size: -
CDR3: CASTPDSYPFSYEQYF
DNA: TGTGCCAGCACTCCCGACAGCTACCCCTTCTCCTACGAGCAGTACTTC

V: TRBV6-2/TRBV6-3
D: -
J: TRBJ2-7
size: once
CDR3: CASSPTGPGGLRYEQYF
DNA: TGTGCCAGCAGTCCCACCGGCCCAGGGGGGCTGAGGTACGAGCAGTACTTC

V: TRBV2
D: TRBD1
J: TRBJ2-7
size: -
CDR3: CASSEEQGAYEQYF
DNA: TGTGCCAGCAGTGAGGAACAGGGGGCTTACGAGCAGTACTTC

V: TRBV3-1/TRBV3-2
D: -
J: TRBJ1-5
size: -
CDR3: CASSRQDSGNQPQHF
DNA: TGTGCCAGCAGCCGTCAAGACAGTGGCAATCAGCCCCAGCATTTT

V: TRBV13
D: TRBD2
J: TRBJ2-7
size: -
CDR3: CASSPRASGRIFYEQYF
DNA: TGTGCCAGCAGCCCCCGCGCTAGCGGGAGGATCTTTTACGAGCAGTACTTC

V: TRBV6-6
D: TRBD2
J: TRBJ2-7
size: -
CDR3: CASRRKTSGFYEQYF
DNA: TGTGCCAGCAGACGTAAGACTAGCGGGTTTTACGAGCAGTACTTC

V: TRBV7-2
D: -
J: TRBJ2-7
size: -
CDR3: CASSLLSGKGFSYEQYF
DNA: TGTGCCAGCAGCTTACTGTCCGGGAAAGGGTTCTCCTACGAGCAGTACTTC

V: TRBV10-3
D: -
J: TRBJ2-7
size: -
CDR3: CAISERGDSRDEQYF
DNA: TGTGCCATCAGTGAAAGGGGCGACAGTCGGGACGAGCAGTACTTC

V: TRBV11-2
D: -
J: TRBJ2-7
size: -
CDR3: CASSKAPTGEQYF
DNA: TGTGCCAGCAGCAAGGCTCCCACAGGAGAGCAGTACTTC

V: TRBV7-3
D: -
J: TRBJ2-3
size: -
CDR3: CASSPGEVTDTQYF
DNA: TGTGCCAGCAGCCCCGGGGAGGTAACAGATACGCAGTATTTT

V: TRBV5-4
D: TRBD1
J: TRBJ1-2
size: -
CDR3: CASSLGQGGYTF
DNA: TGTGCCAGCAGCTTGGGACAGGGCGGCTACACCTTC

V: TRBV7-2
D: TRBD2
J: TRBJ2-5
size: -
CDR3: CASSPNSGGPQETQYF
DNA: TGTGCCAGCAGCCCAAATAGCGGGGGGCCCCAAGAGACCCAGTACTTC

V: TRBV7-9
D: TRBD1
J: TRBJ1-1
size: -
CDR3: CASSSQGQVGTEAFF
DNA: TGTGCCAGCAGCAGCCAAGGACAGGTGGGGACTGAAGCTTTCTTT

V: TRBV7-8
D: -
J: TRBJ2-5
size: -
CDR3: CASSRYSEAQYF
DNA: TGTGCCAGCAGCCGATACTCAGAGGCCCAGTACTTC